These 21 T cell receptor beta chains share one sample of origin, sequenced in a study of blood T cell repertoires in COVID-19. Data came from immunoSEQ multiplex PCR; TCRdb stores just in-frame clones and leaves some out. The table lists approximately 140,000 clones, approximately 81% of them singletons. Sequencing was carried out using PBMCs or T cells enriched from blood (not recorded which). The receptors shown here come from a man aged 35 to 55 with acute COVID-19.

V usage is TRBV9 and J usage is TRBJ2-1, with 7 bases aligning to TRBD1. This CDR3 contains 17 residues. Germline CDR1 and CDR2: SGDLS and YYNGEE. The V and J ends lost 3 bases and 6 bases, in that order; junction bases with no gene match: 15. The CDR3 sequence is CASSARIDRVGRNEQFF. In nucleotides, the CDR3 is TGTGCCAGCAGCGCCAGGATAGACAGGGTTGGGCGCAATGAGCAGTTCTTC.

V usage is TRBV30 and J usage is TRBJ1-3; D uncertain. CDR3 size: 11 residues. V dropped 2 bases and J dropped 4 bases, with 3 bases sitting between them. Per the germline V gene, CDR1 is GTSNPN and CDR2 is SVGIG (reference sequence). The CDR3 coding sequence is TGTGCCTGGAGTCAAGGAAACACCATATATTTT. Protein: CAWSQGNTIYF.

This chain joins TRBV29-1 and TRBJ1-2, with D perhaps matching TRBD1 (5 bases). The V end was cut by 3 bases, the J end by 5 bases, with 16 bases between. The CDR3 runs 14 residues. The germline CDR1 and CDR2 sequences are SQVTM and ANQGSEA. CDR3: CSVESGQGAYGYTF. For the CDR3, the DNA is TGCAGCGTTGAGAGTGGGCAGGGCGCGTATGGCTACACCTTC.

The CDR3 DNA reads as TGTGCCAGCAGCCGTACCGCAGGCTACGACACAGATACGCAGTATTTT. It codes for CASSRTAGYDTDTQYF. The chain employs TRBV14 and TRBJ2-3; D gene ambiguous. The V end was cut by 4 bases, the J end by 2 bases, with 16 bases between. The CDR3 is made up of 16 amino acids. The V gene's germline CDR1 is SGHDN and CDR2 FVKESK.

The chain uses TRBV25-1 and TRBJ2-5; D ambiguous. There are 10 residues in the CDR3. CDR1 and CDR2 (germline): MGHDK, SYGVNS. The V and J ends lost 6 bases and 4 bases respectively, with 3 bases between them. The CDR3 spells CASSLETQYF. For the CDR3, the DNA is TGTGCCAGCAGCCTAGAGACCCAGTACTTC. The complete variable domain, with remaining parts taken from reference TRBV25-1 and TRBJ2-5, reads EADIYQTPRYLVIGTGKKITLECSQTMGHDKMYWYQQDPGMELHLIHYSYGVNSTEKGDLSSESTVSRIRTEHFPLTLESARPSHTSQYLCASSLETQYFGPGTRLLVL.

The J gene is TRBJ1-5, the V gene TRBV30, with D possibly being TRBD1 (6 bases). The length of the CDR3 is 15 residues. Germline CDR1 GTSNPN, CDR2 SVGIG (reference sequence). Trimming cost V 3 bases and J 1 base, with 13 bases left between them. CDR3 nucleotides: TGTGCCTGGAGCCGAGGGGGACCGAGCAATCAGCCCCAGCATTTT. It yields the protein CAWSRGGPSNQPQHF.

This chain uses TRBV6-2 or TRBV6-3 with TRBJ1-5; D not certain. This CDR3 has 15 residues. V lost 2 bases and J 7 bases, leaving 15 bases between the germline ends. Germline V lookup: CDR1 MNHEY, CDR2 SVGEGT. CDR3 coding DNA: TGTGCCAGCAGTTACGGTCTAACCCCGGGACAGCCCCAGCATTTT. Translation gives CASSYGLTPGQPQHF.

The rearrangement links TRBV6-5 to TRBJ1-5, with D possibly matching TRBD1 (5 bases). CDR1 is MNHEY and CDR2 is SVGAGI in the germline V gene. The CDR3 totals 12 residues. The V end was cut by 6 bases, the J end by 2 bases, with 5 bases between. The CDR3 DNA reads TGTGCCAGCAGACAGGGCAATCAGCCCCAGCATTTT. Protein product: CASRQGNQPQHF.

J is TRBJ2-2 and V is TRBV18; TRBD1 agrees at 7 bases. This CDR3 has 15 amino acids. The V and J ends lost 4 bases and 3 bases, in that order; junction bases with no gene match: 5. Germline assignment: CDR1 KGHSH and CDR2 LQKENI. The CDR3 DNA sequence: TGTGCCAGCTCACTCGACAGGGTCCACACCGGGGAGCTGTTTTTT. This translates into CASSLDRVHTGELFF. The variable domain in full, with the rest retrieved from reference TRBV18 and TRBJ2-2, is NAGVMQNPRHLVRRRGQEARLRCSPMKGHSHVYWYRQLPEEGLKFMVYLQKENIIDESGMPKERFSAEFPKEGPSILRIQQVVRGDSAAYFCASSLDRVHTGELFFGEGSRLTVL.

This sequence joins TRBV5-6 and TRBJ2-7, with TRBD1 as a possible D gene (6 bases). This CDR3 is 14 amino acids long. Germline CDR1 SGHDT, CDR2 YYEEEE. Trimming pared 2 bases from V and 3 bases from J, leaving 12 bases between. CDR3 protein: CASSFLHRDYEQYF. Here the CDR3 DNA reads TGTGCCAGCAGCTTCCTTCACAGGGACTACGAGCAGTACTTC.

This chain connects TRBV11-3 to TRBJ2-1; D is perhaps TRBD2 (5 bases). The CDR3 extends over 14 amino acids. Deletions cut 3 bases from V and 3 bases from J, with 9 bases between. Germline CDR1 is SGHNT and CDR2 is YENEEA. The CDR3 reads CASSFAGGYNEQFF. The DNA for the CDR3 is TGTGCCAGCAGCTTCGCGGGCGGCTACAATGAGCAGTTCTTC.

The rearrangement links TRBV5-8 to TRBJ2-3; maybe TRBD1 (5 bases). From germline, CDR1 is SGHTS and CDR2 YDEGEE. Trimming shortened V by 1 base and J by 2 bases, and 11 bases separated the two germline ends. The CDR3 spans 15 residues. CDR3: CASSLQGINTDTQYF. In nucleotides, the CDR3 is TGTGCCAGCAGCTTGCAGGGAATTAACACAGATACGCAGTATTTT.

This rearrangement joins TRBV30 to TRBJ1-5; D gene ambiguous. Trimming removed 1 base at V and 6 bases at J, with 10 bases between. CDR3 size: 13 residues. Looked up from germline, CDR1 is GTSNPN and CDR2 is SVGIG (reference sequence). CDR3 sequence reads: CAWSAQVLQPQHF. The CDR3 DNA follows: TGTGCCTGGAGTGCGCAGGTTCTTCAGCCCCAGCATTTT.

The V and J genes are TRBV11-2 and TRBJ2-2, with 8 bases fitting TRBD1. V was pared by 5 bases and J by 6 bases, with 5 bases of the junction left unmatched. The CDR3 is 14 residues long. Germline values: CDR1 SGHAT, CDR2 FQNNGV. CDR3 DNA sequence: TGTGCCAGCAGCGAGGACAGGGTGGCCGGGGAGCTGTTTTTT. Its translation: CASSEDRVAGELFF.

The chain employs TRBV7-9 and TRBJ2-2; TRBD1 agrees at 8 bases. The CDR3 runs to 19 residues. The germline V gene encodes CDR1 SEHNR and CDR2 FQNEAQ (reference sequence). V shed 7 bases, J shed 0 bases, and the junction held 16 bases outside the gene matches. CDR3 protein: CASIVPGQELPPNTGELFF. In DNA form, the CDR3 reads TGTGCCAGCATCGTGCCGGGACAGGAACTCCCTCCGAACACCGGGGAGCTGTTTTTT.

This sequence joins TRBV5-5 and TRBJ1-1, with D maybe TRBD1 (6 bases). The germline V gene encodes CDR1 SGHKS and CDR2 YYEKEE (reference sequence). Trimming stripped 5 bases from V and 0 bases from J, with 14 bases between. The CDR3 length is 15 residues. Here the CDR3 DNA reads TGTGCCAGCAGGTCCTTCACAGGGATGAACACTGAAGCTTTCTTT. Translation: CASRSFTGMNTEAFF.

The CDR3 DNA follows: TGTGCCTGGAGCCCCTTCAGAGAGACCCAGTACTTC. Protein sequence: CAWSPFRETQYF. The gene calls are TRBV30 and TRBJ2-5; D remains ambiguous. This CDR3 has 12 amino acids. With 3 bases removed from V and 4 bases from J, the gap between germline ends came to 9 bases. Germline lookup yields CDR1 GTSNPN and CDR2 SVGIG (reference sequence). Variable domain in full (rest from reference TRBV30 and TRBJ2-5): SQTIHQWPATLVQPVGSPLSLECTVEGTSNPNLYWYRQAAGRGLQLLFYSVGIGQISSEVPQNLSASRPQDRQFILSSKKLLLSDSGFYLCAWSPFRETQYFGPGTRLLVL.

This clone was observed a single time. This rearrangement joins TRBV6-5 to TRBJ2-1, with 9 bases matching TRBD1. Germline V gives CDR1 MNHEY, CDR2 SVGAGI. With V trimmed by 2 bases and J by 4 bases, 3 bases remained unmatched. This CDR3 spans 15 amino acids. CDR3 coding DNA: TGTGCCAGCAGTTACGAGGACAGGGGTTACAATGAGCAGTTCTTC. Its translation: CASSYEDRGYNEQFF.

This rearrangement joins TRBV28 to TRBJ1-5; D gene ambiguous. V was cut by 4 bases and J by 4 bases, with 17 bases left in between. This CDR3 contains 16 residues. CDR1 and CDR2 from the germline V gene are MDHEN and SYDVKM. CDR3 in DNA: TGTGCCAGCAGTTCCCCCATGGCAGGTTCGAATCAGCCCCAGCATTTT. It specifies CASSSPMAGSNQPQHF.

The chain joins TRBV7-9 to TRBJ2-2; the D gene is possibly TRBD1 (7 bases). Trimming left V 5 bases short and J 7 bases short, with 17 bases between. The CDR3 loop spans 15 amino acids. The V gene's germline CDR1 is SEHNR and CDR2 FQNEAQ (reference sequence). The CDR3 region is CASSPRDREVGELFF. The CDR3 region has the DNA TGTGCCAGCAGCCCGCGAGACAGGGAGGTCGGGGAGCTGTTTTTT.

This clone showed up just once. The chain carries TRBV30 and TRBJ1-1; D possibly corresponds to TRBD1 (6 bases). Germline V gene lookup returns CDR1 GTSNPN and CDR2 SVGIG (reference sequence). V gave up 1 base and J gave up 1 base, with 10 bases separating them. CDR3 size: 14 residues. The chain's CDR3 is CAWSEGTTNTEAFF. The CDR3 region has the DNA TGTGCCTGGAGTGAAGGGACAACGAACACTGAAGCTTTCTTT. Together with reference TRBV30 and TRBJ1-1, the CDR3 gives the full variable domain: SQTIHQWPATLVQPVGSPLSLECTVEGTSNPNLYWYRQAAGRGLQLLFYSVGIGQISSEVPQNLSASRPQDRQFILSSKKLLLSDSGFYLCAWSEGTTNTEAFFGQGTRLTVV.